This TCR beta chain is from a study of cytomegalovirus exposure and HLA in healthy donors. Overall study findings and caveats: It was reported that the classifier diagnosed cytomegalovirus status with high specificity and sensitivity in both the original and validation cohorts.

Notes on this clone: Antigen: not known.

Each donor's status was that of a healthy bone marrow donor. The germline V gene encodes CDR1 SGDLS and CDR2 YYNGEE. Trimming removed 0 bases at V and 0 bases at J, with 10 bases between. CDR3 length equals 15 residues. PCR involved 60 Vbeta and 13 Jbeta primers. The repertoire was sequenced with immunoSEQ multiplex PCR; TCRdb's copy has only in-frame clones and lacks some. Its listing shows fewer than 250,000 clones. The rearrangement joins TRBV9 to TRBJ2-7; maybe TRBD2 (6 bases). The sequencing input was PBMCs. The receptor comes from a woman in her 30s in good health and CMV-seropositive. CDR3 region: CASSVDGSLSYEQYF. The CDR3 DNA follows: TGTGCCAGCAGCGTAGACGGGAGCCTCTCCTACGAGCAGTACTTC.